This T cell receptor (beta chain) was recovered during a study of T cell repertoires in cytomegalovirus infection (dated by TCRdb to the late 2010s). For context, the study as a whole: Recently identified HLA-C-restricted CMV epitopes, whose presentation resists viral immunomodulation, were targeted by peptide stimulations together with well-studied HLA-B-restricted epitopes. Donor HLA type was relevant to the analysis, because carriage of CMV infection together with the matching HLA type was indicated by public TCR beta signatures. Broader findings and caveats from the paper: The ex vivo response was dominated by HLA-C-restricted CMV-specific TCR beta clonotypes, and the single most frequent clonotype in two of eight donors was supplied by these HLA-C-restricted clonotypes. In both this cohort and an independent cohort of 350 or so donors, the cumulative frequency of public TCR beta family members distinguished carriers of CMV infection plus the relevant HLA type.

The sequencer was an Illumina HiSeq 1500. The public reads were run again by TCRdb, first through fastp at Q25 and then through MiXCR, and only productive beta chains were kept. Identical CDR3 protein sequences are pooled into one entry, listed with their most common genes and DNA. The sample profile shows under 350,000 distinct CDR3 sequences; roughly 21% of them were found once. The ten largest clones take up approximately 19% of the sample. Points on this clonotype: The antigen it binds to is not known. There are no base qualities to consult, and no much larger clone falls within one base.

Per the publication, the treatment or condition label means: in vitro stimulation with specific CMV peptide epitopes to enrich CMV-specific T cells. The germline V gene supplies CDR1 SGHNT and CDR2 YENEEA. The CDR3 runs 13 residues from the cysteine to the phenylalanine. The DNA shown is the 39-base CDR3, in frame from base 1. The trim is 5 bases for V and 13 bases for J, with a gap of 18 bases between the germline ends. The sequence derives from a human donor in good health (CMV status not recorded). Some clones in this sample may be carry-over from other donors' samples. The sequence joins TRBV11-3 to TRBJ2-1; the D gene is perhaps TRBD2, on 5 matching bases. The sequencing used cultured PBMCs, collected from culture after CMV antigen stimulation. The nucleotide sequence reads as follows: TGTGCCAGCAGCCCCCGCCCCGAAGGAGGACAGTTCTTC. The encoded protein is CASSPRPEGGQFF.